The next 18 T cell receptor beta chains were all read from a single sample in a study of T-cell reconstitution after alpha-beta-depleted transplantation in children. This sample's TCRbeta library carried unique molecular identifier barcodes. TCRdb processed the PCR reads anew with MiXCR; each CDR3 protein has one entry. The sample includes roughly 350,000 distinct CDR3 sequences, roughly 17% of them seen just once. The source material was PBMCs, mostly from graft donor cells, sampled 360 days after TCRalphabeta/CD19-depleted stem cell transplant. These receptors were taken from a male patient between 2 and 15 years old who had a stem cell transplant for acute lymphoblastic leukemia, so the T cells may come from the graft donor.

This clonotype was detected a few times. This chain connects TRBV12-3 or TRBV12-4 to TRBJ2-3; TRBD2 is a possible D gene (5 bases). The V end was cut by 3 bases, the J end by 2 bases, with 12 bases between. The CDR3 has 15 residues. Here the CDR3 reads CASSFPGITTDTQYF. The CDR3 nucleotides read TGTGCCAGCAGTTTTCCGGGGATCACCACAGATACGCAGTATTTT.

This clonotype was counted many times. CDR3 sequence: CASNLRGIRGGYTF. CDR3 bases: TGTGCCAGCAACTTGCGAGGGATTCGTGGAGGCTACACCTTC. The V gene is TRBV12-3 or TRBV12-4, the J gene TRBJ1-2, with D unresolved. The CDR3 loop spans 14 amino acids. Trimming stripped 7 bases from V and 8 bases from J, with 20 bases between.

The V and J genes are TRBV15 and TRBJ2-1, with D possibly being TRBD2 (5 bases). There are 16 residues in the CDR3. V was shortened by 3 bases and J by 7 bases, with 19 bases between the two germline ends. Germline V CDR1 and CDR2: LNHNV, YYDKDF (reference sequence). CDR3 sequence: CATSSPPRAPANEQFF. The CDR3, as DNA: TGTGCCACCAGCAGTCCCCCGAGGGCCCCGGCGAATGAGCAGTTCTTC.

This clonotype was seen a handful of times. The chain's CDR3 is CASSPTSTSGSYEQYF. The CDR3 DNA is TGTGCCAGCAGCCCTACTTCGACTAGCGGGAGCTACGAGCAGTACTTC. The J gene is TRBJ2-7, the V gene TRBV3-1, with TRBD2 identical over 12 bases. This CDR3 contains 16 residues. Germline values: CDR1 LGHDT, CDR2 YNNKEL (reference sequence). Trimming at V came to 4 bases and at J to 3 bases, leaving 7 bases not matched to a gene.

A few counts support this clonotype. The rearrangement uses TRBV20-1 and TRBJ2-1; 9 positions agree with TRBD2. The CDR3 extends over 16 amino acids. CDR1 and CDR2 from the germline V gene are DFQATT and SNEGSKA (reference sequence). The trim removed 1 base at V and 2 bases at J, leaving 6 bases unmatched. In nucleotides, the CDR3 is TGCAGTGCTAGAGGAGTAGCGGGAGACGCCTACAATGAGCAGTTCTTC. Its protein product is CSARGVAGDAYNEQFF.

The chain joins TRBV6-2 or TRBV6-3 to TRBJ2-1; TRBD2 matches 8 bases. The germline V gene encodes CDR1 MNHEY and CDR2 SVGEGT. Germline trimming cut 2 bases from V and 8 bases from J; bases unmatched to any gene: 8. The CDR3 has 15 residues. CDR3 DNA: TGTGCCAGCAGTTACCGGGAGGGCCGGAAAGATGAGCAGTTCTTC. Amino acid sequence: CASSYREGRKDEQFF.

CDR3 DNA: TGTGCCAGCAGTATAACGCGCGAGCAGTACTTC. It translates to CASSITREQYF. The chain recombines TRBV28 with TRBJ2-7; D unclear. V was clipped by 5 bases and J by 6 bases, with 8 bases between them. The length of the CDR3 is 11 residues. CDR1 MDHEN and CDR2 SYDVKM come from the germline V gene.

This clonotype has a handful of counts. The genes are TRBV11-1 and TRBJ2-1; a possible D gene is TRBD1 (6 bases). Germline assignment: CDR1 SGHAT and CDR2 FQDESV (reference sequence). This CDR3 spans 19 amino acids. V lost 5 bases and J lost 4, with 27 bases in between. CDR3 DNA sequence: TGTGCCAGCAGCCCCCGTCAAATTGACAGGCGGTTATTTTACAATGAGCAGTTCTTC. Amino acid sequence: CASSPRQIDRRLFYNEQFF.

The V gene is TRBV12-3 or TRBV12-4, the J gene TRBJ1-4; D is possibly TRBD1 (6 bases). The CDR3 has 15 residues. The germline V and J ends were trimmed by 1 base and 10 bases, with 16 bases remaining between them. In DNA form, the CDR3 reads TGTGCCAGCAGTTTAGATAGTACGGGGGGCGCAAAACTGTTTTTT. It translates to CASSLDSTGGAKLFF.

This clonotype was picked up a small number of times. The rearrangement links TRBV20-1 to TRBJ2-2; D is possibly TRBD2 (5 bases). CDR3 size: 18 residues. Germline-derived CDR1 and CDR2 are DFQATT and SNEGSKA (reference sequence). V gave up 0 bases and J gave up 0 bases, with 17 bases separating them. The CDR3, as DNA: TGCAGTGCTAGAGATAGGAGGAGTGGAGGAGCGAACACCGGGGAGCTGTTTTTT. The encoded protein is CSARDRRSGGANTGELFF.

This chain links TRBV28 with TRBJ2-7, with no clear D. With 5 bases removed from V and 3 bases from J, the gap between germline ends came to 8 bases. This CDR3 has 12 residues. Germline V gives CDR1 MDHEN, CDR2 SYDVKM. CDR3 residues: CASSNVIYEQYF. The DNA of the CDR3 is TGTGCCAGCAGTAACGTCATCTACGAGCAGTACTTC.

The CDR3: CASGLAWTGIHEQFF. The CDR3 DNA sequence: TGTGCTAGTGGTTTGGCCTGGACAGGGATCCATGAGCAGTTCTTC. The chain combines TRBV12-5 with TRBJ2-1; TRBD1 matches at 8 bases. The CDR3 runs 15 residues. Germline V gene data show CDR1 as LGHNT and CDR2 as FRNRAP. Trimming removed 1 base from V and 8 bases from J; junction bases left unmatched: 7.

This clonotype was detected only a few times. The chain employs TRBV2 and TRBJ2-7; D remains ambiguous. Deletions cut 2 bases from V and 0 bases from J, with 8 bases between. The CDR3 has 14 amino acids. Germline V gene lookup returns CDR1 SNHLY and CDR2 FYNNEI. CDR3 protein: CASSETFLSYEQYF. CDR3 nucleotide sequence: TGTGCCAGCAGTGAAACGTTCCTCTCCTACGAGCAGTACTTC.

V usage is TRBV5-8 and J usage is TRBJ2-1; unclear D gene. Trimming stripped 2 bases from V and 15 bases from J, with 15 bases between. Germline V CDR1 and CDR2: SGHTS, YDEGEE. The CDR3 is 12 amino acids. CDR3 sequence (DNA): TGTGCCAGCAGCTTCTCCACATGGTTCGGGTTCTTC. Translation: CASSFSTWFGFF.

This clonotype has just a few counts. V gene TRBV15 combines with J gene TRBJ1-6; TRBD1 agrees at 8 bases. This CDR3 region has 15 residues. Trimming cost V 4 bases and J 16 bases; bases outside gene matches: 15. The germline CDR1 and CDR2 sequences are LNHNV and YYDKDF (reference sequence). CDR3 in amino acids: CATSTRPDRAGLLHF. CDR3 bases: TGTGCCACCAGCACCCGGCCGGACAGGGCAGGTTTACTCCACTTT.

This rearrangement joins TRBV10-3 to TRBJ2-3, with D maybe TRBD2 (7 bases). V shed 7 bases and J shed 3 bases, with 20 bases lying between them. The CDR3 has 16 residues. The germline V gene has CDR1 ENHRY and CDR2 SYGVKD. CDR3 amino acids: CAITGGGGDGTDTQYF. The CDR3 DNA reads TGTGCCATCACCGGAGGGGGGGGAGACGGGACAGATACGCAGTATTTT.

J is TRBJ2-5 and V is TRBV12-3 or TRBV12-4; D is uncertain. V was shortened by 5 bases and J by 7 bases, with 14 bases between the two germline ends. The CDR3 loop spans 13 amino acids. The CDR3, as DNA: TGTGCCAGCAGTACCCGAGGTAGATTGACCCAGTACTTC. This codes for CASSTRGRLTQYF.

This clonotype came up many times. The V gene is TRBV7-9, the J gene TRBJ2-1; TRBD1 is a possible D gene (6 bases). With 2 bases removed from V and 10 bases from J, the gap between germline ends came to 12 bases. This CDR3 is 13 amino acids long. Germline V gene lookup returns CDR1 SEHNR and CDR2 FQNEAQ (reference sequence). CDR3 in DNA: TGTGCCAGCAGCTTAAGCAGGGGTGGGGAGCAGTTCTTC. This codes for CASSLSRGGEQFF.